Listed below are T cell receptor beta chains from one sample, sequenced in a study of T cell clonotyping in hematopoietic cell transplantation. Data came from immunoSEQ multiplex PCR; TCRdb stores just in-frame clones and leaves some out. The table has approximately 22,000 clones, roughly nine tenths seen once. The sample consisted of peripheral blood mononuclear cells, taken before stem cell transplant. These receptors came from a man in his late teens or twenties with biphenotypic leukemia. Some clones in this sample may be carry-over from other donors' samples. Each CDR3 is given without its conserved first and last residue. Not all rows give a size; the values are once, few, many and, for expanded clones, a class.

abundance	j_gene	v_gene	CDR3aa
.	TRBJ1-1	TRBV6-1	ASSSSGSTEAF
.	TRBJ1-1	TRBV4-3	ASSQVAAGSGTEAF
.	TRBJ2-2	TRBV10-2	ASSDSLSGSRTGELF
.	TRBJ2-7	TRBV5-6	ASSLYIPRDTYSYEQY
.	TRBJ2-5	TRBV5-4	ASSLHLTGHQETQY
.	TRBJ2-5	TRBV7-7	ASSLGVAGREETQY
once	TRBJ2-5	TRBV7-9	ASSSLQGASETQY
.	TRBJ1-5	TRBV6-1	ASSPGADSNQPQH
.	TRBJ1-2	TRBV5-8	ASSLATGYAGASGYT
.	TRBJ2-2	TRBV11-3	ASSLDQQGAGELF
.	TRBJ2-7	TRBV11-2	ASSSGTGRYEQY
.	TRBJ2-7	TRBV19	ASSIGTAGARREQY
.	TRBJ2-3	TRBV6-4	ASSGRPTDTQY
.	TRBJ2-1	TRBV25-1	ATRENGEQF
.	TRBJ2-1	TRBV6-1	ASSEAPAGGPPYNEQF
.	TRBJ1-1	TRBV7-3	ASSPRGGDGNTEAF
.	TRBJ2-2	TRBV11-2	ASSLPEELF
.	TRBJ1-5	TRBV6-6	ASRFRDGSNQPQH
.	TRBJ2-7	TRBV6-1	ASSDYGKSGEQY
few	TRBJ1-2	TRBV5-4	ASSRGKVAQGDYGYT
.	TRBJ2-2	TRBV13	ASSLDRAATGELF
.	TRBJ1-2	TRBV14	ASSRSLRGGPPETNYGYT
.	TRBJ2-7	TRBV6-1	ASNQAKGYVYEQY
.	TRBJ1-2	TRBV13	ASSLGRSYGYT